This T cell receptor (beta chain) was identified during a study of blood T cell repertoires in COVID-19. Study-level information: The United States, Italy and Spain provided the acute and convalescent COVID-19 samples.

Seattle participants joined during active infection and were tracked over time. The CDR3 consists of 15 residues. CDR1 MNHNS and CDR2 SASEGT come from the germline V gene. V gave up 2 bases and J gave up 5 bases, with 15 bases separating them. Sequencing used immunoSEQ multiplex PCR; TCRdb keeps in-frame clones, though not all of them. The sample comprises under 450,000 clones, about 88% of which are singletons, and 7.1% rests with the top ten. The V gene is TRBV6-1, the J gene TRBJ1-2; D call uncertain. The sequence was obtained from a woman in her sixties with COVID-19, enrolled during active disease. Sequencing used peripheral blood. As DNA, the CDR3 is TGTGCCAGCAGTGAAAGGCGGGAACAGTATTATGGCTACACCTTC. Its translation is CASSERREQYYGYTF.